These T cell receptor beta chains were read from a single sample in a study of early T cells in non-severe SARS-CoV-2 infection. From the 5' RACE reads, TCRdb called clonotypes with MiXCR, one entry per CDR3 protein. The table shows around 37,000 distinct CDR3 sequences, with 8% to 9.5% occurring only once. Sequencing was carried out using whole blood. Every receptor here comes from an adult who was a healthcare worker with PCR-confirmed SARS-CoV-2 infection or an uninfected control (not recorded which). The CDR3 runs from the conserved cysteine through the conserved F or W. A D gene is named only where the DNA matches it firmly. Clone size is given for some rows only: seen once, a few or many times, or a class if the clone is expanded.

j_gene	v_gene	len	d_gene	abundance	CDR3aa	CDR3nt
TRBJ2-2	TRBV5-1	13	.	few	CASSPLTTGELFF	TGCGCCAGCAGCCCGTTGACTACCGGGGAGCTGTTTTTT
TRBJ1-2	TRBV15	13	.	medium-sized	CATSREEGDGYTF	TGTGCCACCAGCAGGGAAGAAGGGGACGGCTACACCTTC
TRBJ1-1	TRBV24-1	15	TRBD1	large	CATRPSGQANTEAFF	TGTGCCACCAGGCCCTCGGGACAGGCTAACACTGAAGCTTTCTTT
TRBJ2-2	TRBV12-3/TRBV12-4	15	.	.	CASSLWTANTGELFF	TGTGCCAGCAGTTTATGGACAGCGAACACCGGGGAGCTGTTTTTT
TRBJ1-5	TRBV29-1	13	.	.	CSVEGQGDQPQHF	TGCAGCGTTGAAGGGCAGGGCGATCAGCCCCAGCATTTT
TRBJ2-2	TRBV19	13	.	.	CASSLQGPGELFF	TGTGCCAGTAGTCTACAGGGTCCCGGGGAGCTGTTTTTT
TRBJ2-2	TRBV20-1	20	TRBD2	.	CSARDSRRLAGALNTGELFF	TGCAGTGCTAGAGATTCGCGGCGACTAGCGGGGGCCCTGAACACCGGGGAGCTGTTTTTT
TRBJ2-2	TRBV7-3	13	.	.	CASRRGNTGELFF	TGTGCCAGCCGGCGGGGGAACACCGGGGAGCTGTTTTTT
TRBJ1-2	TRBV7-2	14	TRBD1	few	CASSPSGTGYGYTF	TGTGCCAGCAGCCCCTCCGGGACAGGATACGGCTACACCTTC
TRBJ2-4	TRBV30	13	.	many	CAWSVWELNIQYF	TGTGCCTGGAGTGTGTGGGAGTTGAACATTCAGTACTTC
TRBJ1-1	TRBV6-6	14	.	many	CATVHGASNTEAFF	TGTGCCACCGTCCACGGGGCCTCTAACACTGAAGCTTTCTTT
TRBJ2-1	TRBV7-3	16	.	many	CASSLSSGDHYNEQFF	TGTGCCAGCAGCTTATCCTCGGGGGACCACTACAATGAGCAGTTCTTC
TRBJ2-5	TRBV7-3	14	TRBD1	.	CASSIGTVEETQYF	TGTGCCAGCAGCATCGGGACAGTAGAAGAGACCCAGTACTTC
TRBJ2-5	TRBV7-2	13	.	many	CASSLDRVETQYF	TGTGCCAGCAGCTTAGACAGGGTCGAGACCCAGTACTTC
TRBJ1-1	TRBV11-2	13	.	few	CASSSIRNTEAFF	TGTGCCAGCAGTTCTATTAGGAACACTGAAGCTTTCTTT
TRBJ2-5	TRBV10-3	15	.	many	CAISNRDSYQETQYF	TGTGCCATCAGTAACAGGGATTCCTACCAAGAGACCCAGTACTTC
TRBJ1-2	TRBV29-1	13	TRBD1	.	CSVKTGQVGGYTF	TGCAGCGTGAAGACAGGGCAGGTGGGAGGCTACACCTTC
TRBJ1-6	TRBV11-2	16	.	many	CASSPKRSSYNSPLHF	TGTGCCAGCAGCCCAAAACGGAGCTCCTATAATTCACCCCTCCACTTT
TRBJ2-2	TRBV9	16	TRBD2	.	CASSVDPSGGTGELFF	TGTGCCAGCAGCGTAGATCCCAGCGGGGGTACCGGGGAGCTGTTTTTT
TRBJ2-1	TRBV29-1	13	.	many	CSVEPSTDNEQFF	TGCAGCGTCGAACCTAGTACCGACAATGAGCAGTTCTTC
TRBJ1-4	TRBV20-1	15	.	many	CSASTATSTNEKLFF	TGCAGTGCATCTACCGCTACGTCGACTAATGAAAAACTGTTTTTT
TRBJ1-5	TRBV19	15	.	many	CATHPGLGSNQPQHF	TGTGCCACCCACCCAGGGCTGGGAAGCAATCAGCCCCAGCATTTT
TRBJ2-2	TRBV7-8	17	TRBD2	many	CASSLAVGLAGPGELFF	TGTGCCAGCAGCTTAGCGGTCGGGCTAGCGGGGCCCGGGGAGCTGTTTTTT
TRBJ2-3	TRBV13	14	.	.	CASSLGRETDTQYF	TGTGCCAGCAGCTTAGGCCGAGAGACAGATACGCAGTATTTT
TRBJ1-3	TRBV27	13	.	.	CASNLGSGNTIYF	TGTGCCAGCAATCTTGGCTCTGGAAACACCATATATTTT
TRBJ2-1	TRBV7-9	15	.	many	CASSLRLGDADEQFF	TGTGCCAGCAGCCTCCGACTGGGGGATGCGGATGAGCAGTTCTTC
TRBJ2-7	TRBV29-1	14	.	.	CSVLDGHQRNEQYF	TGCAGCGTTCTCGACGGGCACCAGAGGAACGAGCAGTACTTC
TRBJ1-3	TRBV6-5	16	.	many	CASSYSISGYGNTIYF	TGTGCCAGCAGTTACTCGATATCGGGTTACGGAAACACCATATATTTT
TRBJ1-2	TRBV12-3/TRBV12-4	14	TRBD1	many	CASSEAGTVYGYTF	TGTGCCAGCAGTGAGGCCGGGACAGTCTATGGCTACACCTTC
TRBJ2-5	TRBV10-3	14	TRBD2	.	CAISELAGEETQYF	TGTGCCATCAGTGAATTAGCGGGGGAGGAGACCCAGTACTTC
TRBJ2-7	TRBV5-1	11	.	many	CASSLMEEQYF	TGCGCCAGCAGCTTGATGGAGGAGCAGTACTTC
TRBJ2-7	TRBV20-1	11	.	many	CSASGGLEQYF	TGCAGTGCTAGCGGGGGGCTCGAGCAGTACTTC
TRBJ2-4	TRBV7-2	16	.	few	CASSRATGVGKNIQYF	TGTGCCAGCAGCCGCGCAACCGGGGTTGGCAAAAACATTCAGTACTTC
TRBJ2-7	TRBV6-2/TRBV6-3	13	.	.	CASSYDGGNEQYF	TGTGCCAGCAGTTACGATGGGGGGAACGAGCAGTACTTC
TRBJ2-1	TRBV20-1	15	TRBD1	.	CSALTGTESDNEQFF	TGCAGTGCCCTCACCGGGACAGAGTCCGACAATGAGCAGTTCTTC
TRBJ2-7	TRBV10-1	14	.	.	CASSALQGSYEQYF	TGCGCCAGCAGTGCGTTACAGGGTTCCTACGAGCAGTACTTC
TRBJ2-1	TRBV5-3	19	TRBD2	many	CARSPEGVAGAWSYNEQFF	TGTGCCAGAAGCCCTGAGGGTGTAGCGGGGGCCTGGTCCTACAATGAGCAGTTCTTC
TRBJ2-7	TRBV7-6	15	TRBD1	medium-sized	CASSLAGQGGYEQYF	TGTGCCAGCAGCTTAGCGGGACAGGGAGGCTACGAGCAGTACTTC
TRBJ2-7	TRBV20-1	14	.	many	CSASLAASGYEQYF	TGCAGTGCTAGTTTGGCAGCGTCGGGTTACGAGCAGTACTTC
TRBJ1-5	TRBV20-1	14	.	many	CSASDYRIYQPQHF	TGCAGTGCTAGTGACTACAGGATTTATCAGCCCCAGCATTTT
TRBJ2-3	TRBV12-5	13	.	few	CASVRDSTDTQYF	TGTGCTAGCGTCCGGGACAGCACAGATACGCAGTATTTT
TRBJ1-5	TRBV7-9	15	TRBD1	many	CASSLFGQGDQPQHF	TGTGCCAGCAGCTTGTTCGGACAGGGAGATCAGCCCCAGCATTTT
TRBJ2-1	TRBV7-7	14	TRBD2	few	CASSLSGGAGEQFF	TGTGCTAGCAGCTTAAGCGGGGGGGCCGGTGAGCAGTTCTTC
TRBJ1-5	TRBV20-1	15	TRBD1	many	CSASVTGGFNQPQHF	TGCAGTGCCTCCGTGACAGGGGGATTCAATCAGCCCCAGCATTTT
TRBJ1-6	TRBV6-1	14	.	many	CASSVRDIGSPLHF	TGTGCCAGCAGTGTCAGGGACATCGGTTCACCCCTCCACTTT
TRBJ1-5	TRBV6-5	15	TRBD1	.	CASSSAGGGDQPQHF	TGTGCCAGCAGCTCCGCAGGGGGGGGAGATCAGCCCCAGCATTTT
TRBJ1-5	TRBV7-2	17	.	many	CASSVGSGAASNQPQHF	TGTGCCAGCAGCGTAGGATCAGGGGCCGCGAGCAATCAGCCCCAGCATTTT
TRBJ1-2	TRBV7-9	14	.	many	CASSLATENYGYTF	TGTGCCAGCAGCTTAGCGACAGAAAACTATGGCTACACCTTC
TRBJ2-2	TRBV10-3	16	.	.	CAISESMAGFTGELFF	TGTGCCATCAGTGAGTCGATGGCCGGGTTCACCGGGGAGCTGTTTTTT
TRBJ1-2	TRBV5-5	13	.	many	CASSLGQMTGYTF	TGTGCCAGCAGCTTGGGACAGATGACTGGCTACACCTTC
TRBJ2-7	TRBV7-9	13	TRBD1	many	CASRSDRGYEQYF	TGTGCCAGCAGATCGGACAGGGGGTACGAGCAGTACTTC
TRBJ2-2	TRBV7-2	13	.	many	CASSLQGSGELFF	TGTGCCAGCAGCTTACAGGGAAGCGGGGAGCTGTTTTTT
TRBJ2-7	TRBV29-1	15	TRBD1	few	CSVEEGDRGAYEQYF	TGCAGCGTTGAAGAGGGGGACAGGGGCGCCTACGAGCAGTACTTC
TRBJ1-5	TRBV20-1	15	.	many	CSARDGGRGNQPQHF	TGCAGTGCTAGAGATGGTGGACGTGGCAATCAGCCCCAGCATTTT
TRBJ1-6	TRBV5-1	15	.	many	CASSFDSSYNSPLHF	TGCGCCAGCAGCTTTGACAGCTCCTATAATTCACCCCTCCACTTT
TRBJ2-7	TRBV24-1	11	.	.	CATREDYEQYF	TGTGCCACCAGAGAGGACTACGAGCAGTACTTC
TRBJ2-2	TRBV24-1	12	.	.	CATSDYFGELFF	TGTGCCACCAGTGATTATTTCGGGGAGCTGTTTTTT
TRBJ1-2	TRBV6-1	15	TRBD1	many	CASTAGTDPNYGYTF	TGTGCCAGCACCGCCGGGACAGATCCTAACTATGGCTACACCTTC
TRBJ2-7	TRBV3-1	15	TRBD2	many	CASSRASGGPYEQYF	TGTGCCAGCAGCCGAGCTAGCGGGGGACCCTACGAGCAGTACTTC
TRBJ2-7	TRBV5-1	15	TRBD2	.	CASSGLAASSYEQYF	TGCGCCAGCAGCGGACTAGCGGCAAGCTCCTACGAGCAGTACTTC